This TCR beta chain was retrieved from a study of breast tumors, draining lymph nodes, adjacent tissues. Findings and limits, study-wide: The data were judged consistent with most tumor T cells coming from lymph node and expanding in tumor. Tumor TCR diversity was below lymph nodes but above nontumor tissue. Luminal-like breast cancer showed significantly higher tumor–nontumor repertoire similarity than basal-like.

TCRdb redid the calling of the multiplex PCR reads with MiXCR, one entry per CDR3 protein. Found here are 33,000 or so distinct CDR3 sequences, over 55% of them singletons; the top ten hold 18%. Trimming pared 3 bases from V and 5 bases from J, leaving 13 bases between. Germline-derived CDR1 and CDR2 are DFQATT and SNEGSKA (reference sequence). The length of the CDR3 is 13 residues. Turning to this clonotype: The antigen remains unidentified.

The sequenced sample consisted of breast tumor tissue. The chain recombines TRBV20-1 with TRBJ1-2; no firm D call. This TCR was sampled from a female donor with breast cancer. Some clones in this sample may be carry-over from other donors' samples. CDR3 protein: CSASTLWDYGYTF. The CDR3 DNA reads TGCAGTGCTAGTACGCTCTGGGATTATGGCTACACCTTC.